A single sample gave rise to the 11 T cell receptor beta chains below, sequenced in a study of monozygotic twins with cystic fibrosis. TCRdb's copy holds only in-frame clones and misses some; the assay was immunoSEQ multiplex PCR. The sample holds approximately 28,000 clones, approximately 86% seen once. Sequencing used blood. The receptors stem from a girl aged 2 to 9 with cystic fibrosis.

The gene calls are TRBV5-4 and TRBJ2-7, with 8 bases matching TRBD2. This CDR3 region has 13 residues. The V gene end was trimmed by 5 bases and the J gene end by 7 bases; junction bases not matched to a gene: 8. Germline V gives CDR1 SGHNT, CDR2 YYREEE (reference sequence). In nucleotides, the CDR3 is TGTGCCAGCAGACTCGGGGGGGCACGGGAGCAGTACTTC. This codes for CASRLGGAREQYF.

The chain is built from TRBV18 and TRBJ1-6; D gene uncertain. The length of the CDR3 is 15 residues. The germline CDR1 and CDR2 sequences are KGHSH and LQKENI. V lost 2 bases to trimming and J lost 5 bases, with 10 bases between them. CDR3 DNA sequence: TGTGCCAGCTCACCAGCGGCGGTGGATAATTCACCCCTCCACTTT. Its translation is CASSPAAVDNSPLHF.

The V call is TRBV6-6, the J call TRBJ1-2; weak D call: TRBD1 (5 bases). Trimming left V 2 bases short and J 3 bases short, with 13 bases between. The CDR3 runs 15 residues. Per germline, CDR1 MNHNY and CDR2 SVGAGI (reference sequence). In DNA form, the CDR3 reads TGTGCCAGCAGTTACGTCAGCGGGGCGGACTATGGCTACACCTTC. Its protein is CASSYVSGADYGYTF.

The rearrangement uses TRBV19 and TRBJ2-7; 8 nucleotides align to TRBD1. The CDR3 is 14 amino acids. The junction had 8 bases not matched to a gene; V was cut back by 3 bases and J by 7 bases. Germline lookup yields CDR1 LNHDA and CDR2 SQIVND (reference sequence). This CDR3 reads CASSIGRGPQEQYF. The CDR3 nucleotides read TGTGCCAGTAGTATTGGCAGGGGGCCGCAAGAGCAGTACTTC.

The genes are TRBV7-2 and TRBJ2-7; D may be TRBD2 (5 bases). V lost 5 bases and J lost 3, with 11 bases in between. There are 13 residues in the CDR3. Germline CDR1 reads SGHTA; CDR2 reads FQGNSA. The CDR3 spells CASSPSGGYEQYF. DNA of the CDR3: TGTGCCAGCAGCCCCTCAGGAGGCTACGAGCAGTACTTC.

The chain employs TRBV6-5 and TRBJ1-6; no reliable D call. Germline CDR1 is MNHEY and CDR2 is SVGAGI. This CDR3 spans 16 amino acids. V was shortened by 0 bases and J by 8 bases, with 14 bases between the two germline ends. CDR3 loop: CASSYSMETGYSPLHF. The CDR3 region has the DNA TGTGCCAGCAGTTACTCGATGGAAACCGGATATTCACCCCTCCACTTT.

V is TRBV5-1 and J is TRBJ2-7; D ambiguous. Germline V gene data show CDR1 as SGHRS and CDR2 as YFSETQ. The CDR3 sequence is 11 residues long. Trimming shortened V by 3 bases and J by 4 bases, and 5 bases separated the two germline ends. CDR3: CASSSTYEQYF. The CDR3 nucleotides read TGCGCCAGCAGCTCGACTTACGAGCAGTACTTC.

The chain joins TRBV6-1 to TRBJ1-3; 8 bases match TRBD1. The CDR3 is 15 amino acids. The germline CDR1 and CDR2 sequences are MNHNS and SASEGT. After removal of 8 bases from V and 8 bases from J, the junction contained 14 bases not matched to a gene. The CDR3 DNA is TGTGCCAGCTCAAATGCCGGGACAGGCGGGCACACCATATATTTT. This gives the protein CASSNAGTGGHTIYF.

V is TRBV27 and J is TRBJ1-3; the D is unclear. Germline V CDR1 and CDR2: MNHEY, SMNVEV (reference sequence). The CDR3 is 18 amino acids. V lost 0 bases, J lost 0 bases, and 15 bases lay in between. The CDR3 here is CASSLSVRVPYSGNTIYF. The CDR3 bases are TGTGCCAGCAGTTTATCCGTGAGGGTACCGTACTCTGGAAACACCATATATTTT.

CDR3: CASSRSGFTEAFF. The CDR3 bases are TGTGCCAGTAGCCGAAGCGGTTTCACTGAAGCTTTCTTT. V usage is TRBV19 and J usage is TRBJ1-1; no clear D. The CDR3 sequence is 13 residues long. V was shortened by 6 bases and J by 4 bases, with 12 bases between the two germline ends. The germline gives CDR1 LNHDA, CDR2 SQIVND (reference sequence).

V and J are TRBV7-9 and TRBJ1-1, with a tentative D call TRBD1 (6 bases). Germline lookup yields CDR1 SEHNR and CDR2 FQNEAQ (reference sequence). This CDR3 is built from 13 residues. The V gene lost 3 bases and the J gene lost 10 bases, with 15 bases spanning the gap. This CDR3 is CASSFPDRGGAFF. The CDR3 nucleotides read TGTGCCAGCAGCTTCCCGGACCGAGGGGGAGCTTTCTTT. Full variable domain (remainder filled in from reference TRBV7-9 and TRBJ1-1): DTGVSQNPRHKITKRGQNVTFRCDPISEHNRLYWYRQTLGQGPEFLTYFQNEAQLEKSRLLSDRFSAERPKGSFSTLEIQRTEQGDSAMYLCASSFPDRGGAFFGQGTRLTVV.